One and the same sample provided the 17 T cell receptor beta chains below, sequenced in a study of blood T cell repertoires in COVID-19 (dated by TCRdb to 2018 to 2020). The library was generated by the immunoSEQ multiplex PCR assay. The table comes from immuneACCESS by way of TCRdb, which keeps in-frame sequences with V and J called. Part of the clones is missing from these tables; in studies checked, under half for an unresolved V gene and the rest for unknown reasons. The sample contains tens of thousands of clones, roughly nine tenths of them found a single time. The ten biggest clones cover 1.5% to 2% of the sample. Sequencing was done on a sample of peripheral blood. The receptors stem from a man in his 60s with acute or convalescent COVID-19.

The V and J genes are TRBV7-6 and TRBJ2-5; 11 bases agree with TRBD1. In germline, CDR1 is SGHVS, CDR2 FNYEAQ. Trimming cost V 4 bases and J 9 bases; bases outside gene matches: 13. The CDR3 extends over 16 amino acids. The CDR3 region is CASSYTTGTGGAAQYF. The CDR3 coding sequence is TGTGCCAGCAGCTACACGACCGGGACAGGGGGTGCGGCCCAGTACTTC.

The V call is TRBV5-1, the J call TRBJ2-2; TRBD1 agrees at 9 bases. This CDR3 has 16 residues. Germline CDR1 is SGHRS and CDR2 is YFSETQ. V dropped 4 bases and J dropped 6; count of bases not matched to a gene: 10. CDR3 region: CASSLPGTGYAGELFF. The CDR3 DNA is TGCGCCAGCAGCCTCCCCGGGACAGGGTACGCCGGGGAGCTGTTTTTT.

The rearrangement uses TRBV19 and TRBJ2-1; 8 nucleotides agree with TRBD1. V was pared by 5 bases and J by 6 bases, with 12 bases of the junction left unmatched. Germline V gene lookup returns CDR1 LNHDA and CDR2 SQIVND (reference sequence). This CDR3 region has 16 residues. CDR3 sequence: CASSPRGTGGGNEQFF. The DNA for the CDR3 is TGTGCCAGTAGTCCGAGGGGGACAGGTGGGGGCAATGAGCAGTTCTTC.

The chain's CDR3 is CACGRQTTNEKLFF. In DNA form, the CDR3 reads TGTGCCTGCGGCAGGCAGACAACTAATGAAAAACTGTTTTTT. The chain recombines TRBV30 with TRBJ1-4; D remains ambiguous. CDR3 length equals 14 residues. The germline gives CDR1 GTSNPN, CDR2 SVGIG (reference sequence). The germline V and J ends were trimmed by 6 bases and 0 bases, with 11 bases remaining between them.

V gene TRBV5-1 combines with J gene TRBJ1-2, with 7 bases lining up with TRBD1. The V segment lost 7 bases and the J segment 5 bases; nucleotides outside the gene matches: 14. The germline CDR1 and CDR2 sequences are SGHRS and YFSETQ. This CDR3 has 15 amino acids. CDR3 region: CASQRTSGGLYGYTF. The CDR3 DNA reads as TGCGCCAGCCAAAGGACTTCAGGGGGTTTATATGGCTACACCTTC.

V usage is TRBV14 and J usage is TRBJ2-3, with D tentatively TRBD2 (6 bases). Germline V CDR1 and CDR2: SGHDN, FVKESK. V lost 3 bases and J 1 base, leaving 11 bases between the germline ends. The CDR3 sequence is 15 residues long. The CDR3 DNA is TGTGCCAGCAGCCAGGAGGGCTGGCGCACAGATACGCAGTATTTT. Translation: CASSQEGWRTDTQYF. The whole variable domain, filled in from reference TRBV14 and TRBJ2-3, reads EAGVTQFPSHSVIEKGQTVTLRCDPISGHDNLYWYRRVMGKEIKFLLHFVKESKQDESGMPNNRFLAERTGGTYSTLKVQPAELEDSGVYFCASSQEGWRTDTQYFGPGTRLTVL.

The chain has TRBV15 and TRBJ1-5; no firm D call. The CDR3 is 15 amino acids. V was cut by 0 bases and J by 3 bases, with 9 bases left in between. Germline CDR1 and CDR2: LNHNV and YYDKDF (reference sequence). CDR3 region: CATSREGANNQPQHF. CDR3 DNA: TGTGCCACCAGCAGAGAGGGAGCCAACAATCAGCCCCAGCATTTT. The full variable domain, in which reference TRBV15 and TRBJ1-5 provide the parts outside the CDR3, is DAMVIQNPRYQVTQFGKPVTLSCSQTLNHNVMYWYQQKSSQAPKLLFHYYDKDFNNEADTPDNFQSRRPNTSFCFLDIRSPGLGDTAMYLCATSREGANNQPQHFGDGTRLSIL.

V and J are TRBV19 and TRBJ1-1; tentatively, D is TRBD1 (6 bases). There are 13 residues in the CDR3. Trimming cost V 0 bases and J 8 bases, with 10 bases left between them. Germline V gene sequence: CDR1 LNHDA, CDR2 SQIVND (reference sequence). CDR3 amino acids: CASSIEGAGEAFF. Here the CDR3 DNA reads TGTGCCAGTAGTATAGAGGGGGCAGGCGAAGCTTTCTTT.

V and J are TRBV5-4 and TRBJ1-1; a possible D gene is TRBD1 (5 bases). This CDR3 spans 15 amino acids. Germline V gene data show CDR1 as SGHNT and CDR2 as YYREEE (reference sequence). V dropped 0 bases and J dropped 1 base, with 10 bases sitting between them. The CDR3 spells CASSLADRENTEAFF. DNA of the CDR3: TGTGCCAGCAGCTTGGCCGACAGAGAGAACACTGAAGCTTTCTTT.

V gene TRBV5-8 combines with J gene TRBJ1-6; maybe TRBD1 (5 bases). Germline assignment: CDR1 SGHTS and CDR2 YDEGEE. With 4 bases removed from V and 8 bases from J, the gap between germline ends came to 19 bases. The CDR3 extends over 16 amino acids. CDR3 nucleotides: TGTGCCAGCAGCCCCCGGGGGGAATTTTTATATTCACCCCTCCACTTT. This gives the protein CASSPRGEFLYSPLHF.

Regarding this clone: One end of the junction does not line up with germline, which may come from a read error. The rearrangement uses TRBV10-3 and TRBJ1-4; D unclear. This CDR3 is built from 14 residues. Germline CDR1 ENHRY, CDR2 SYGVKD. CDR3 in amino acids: CAISAVKTNEKLFF. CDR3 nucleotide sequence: TGTGCCATAAGTGCGGTGAAAACTAATGAAAAACTGTTTTTT.

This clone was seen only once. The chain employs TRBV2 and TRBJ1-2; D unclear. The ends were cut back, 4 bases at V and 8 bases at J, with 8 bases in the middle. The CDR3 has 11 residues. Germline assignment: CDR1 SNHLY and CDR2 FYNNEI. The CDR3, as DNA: TGTGCCAGCAGTGGGAGGGTCGGCTACACCTTC. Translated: CASSGRVGYTF.

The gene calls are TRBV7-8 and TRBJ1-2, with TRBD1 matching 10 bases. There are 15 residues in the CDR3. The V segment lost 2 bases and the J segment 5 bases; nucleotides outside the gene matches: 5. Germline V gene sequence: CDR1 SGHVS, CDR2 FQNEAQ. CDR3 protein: CASSLRGTGEYGYTF. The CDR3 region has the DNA TGTGCCAGCAGCTTAAGAGGGACAGGGGAGTATGGCTACACCTTC.

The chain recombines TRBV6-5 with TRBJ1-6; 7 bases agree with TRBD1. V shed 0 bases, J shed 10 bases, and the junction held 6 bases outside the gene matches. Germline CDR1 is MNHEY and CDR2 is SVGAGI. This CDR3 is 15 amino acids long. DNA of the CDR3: TGTGCCAGCAGTTACTCCCGACAGGGAGAATCACCCCTCCACTTT. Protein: CASSYSRQGESPLHF.

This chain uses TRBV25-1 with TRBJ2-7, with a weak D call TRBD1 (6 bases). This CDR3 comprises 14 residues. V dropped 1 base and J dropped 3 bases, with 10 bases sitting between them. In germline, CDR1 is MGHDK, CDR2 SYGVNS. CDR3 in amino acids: CASSEFPDSYEQYF. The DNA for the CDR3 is TGTGCCAGCAGTGAATTCCCGGACAGCTACGAGCAGTACTTC.

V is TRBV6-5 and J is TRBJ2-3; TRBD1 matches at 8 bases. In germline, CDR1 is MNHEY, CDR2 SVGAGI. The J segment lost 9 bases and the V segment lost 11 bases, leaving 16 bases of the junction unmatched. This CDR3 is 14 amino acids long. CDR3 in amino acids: CAHLLDRGSGTQYF. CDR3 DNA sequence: TGTGCCCACCTTCTAGACAGGGGTTCTGGAACGCAGTATTTT.

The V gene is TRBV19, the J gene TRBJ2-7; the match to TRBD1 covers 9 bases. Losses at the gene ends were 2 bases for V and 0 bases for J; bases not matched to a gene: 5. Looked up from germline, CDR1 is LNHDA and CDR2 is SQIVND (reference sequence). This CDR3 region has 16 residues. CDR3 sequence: CASSITGQGLSYEQYF. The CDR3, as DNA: TGTGCCAGTAGTATAACTGGACAGGGGCTCTCCTACGAGCAGTACTTC.